The 15 T cell receptor beta chains reported below all come from one sample, sequenced in a study of long-term antiretroviral therapy in people with HIV (dated by TCRdb to 2022 to 2024). Sequencing of the TRB variable region was done with the immunoSEQ hsTCRB v3.0 assay at survey level resolution. Sourced from immuneACCESS, this table was stored by TCRdb with only in-frame sequences that have V and J called. A share of the clones is absent; for the studies checked, an unresolved V gene accounts for under half, and the remainder has no known explanation. Here the sample has under 15,000 clones; around 77% occur a single time. 13% to 15% of the sample rests with the top ten. The sequencing here drew on unsorted PBMCs, taken 1.3 years after starting antiretroviral therapy. These receptors originate from a woman between 18 and 29 years old with HIV.

The CDR3 here is CSVATGYSGNTIYF. The CDR3 DNA reads TGCAGCGTGGCGACAGGCTACTCTGGAAACACCATATATTTT. This chain joins TRBV29-1 and TRBJ1-3, with D tentatively TRBD1 (6 bases). The CDR3 consists of 14 residues. Germline V gene sequence: CDR1 SQVTM, CDR2 ANQGSEA. Trimming left V 6 bases short and J 0 bases short, with 12 bases between.

This chain connects TRBV6-4 to TRBJ1-5; the D is unclear. The germline V and J ends were trimmed by 4 bases and 4 bases, with 17 bases remaining between them. Germline V gene sequence: CDR1 MRHNA, CDR2 SNTAGT. The CDR3 is 16 amino acids. The CDR3 is CASSVRTVNRNQPQHF. CDR3 DNA: TGTGCCAGCAGTGTAAGGACGGTAAATAGGAATCAGCCCCAGCATTTT.

This clone occurred a few times. V usage is TRBV5-1 and J usage is TRBJ2-1; D is possibly TRBD2 (5 bases). Germline V gene data show CDR1 as SGHRS and CDR2 as YFSETQ. The V end lost 4 bases, the J end lost 0 bases, and 8 bases lay between the germline ends. The CDR3 spans 14 residues. The chain's CDR3 is CASSVASSYNEQFF. The CDR3 DNA follows: TGCGCCAGCAGCGTAGCGAGCTCCTACAATGAGCAGTTCTTC.

The chain is built from TRBV20-1 and TRBJ1-1, with D uncertain. The germline V gene encodes CDR1 DFQATT and CDR2 SNEGSKA (reference sequence). The CDR3 sequence is 11 residues long. V lost 3 bases, J lost 0 bases, and 2 bases lay in between. CDR3 amino acids: CSARVNTEAFF. CDR3 nucleotides: TGCAGTGCTAGGGTGAACACTGAAGCTTTCTTT.

This clone was observed once. The chain employs TRBV7-2 and TRBJ1-5; tentative D call: TRBD1 (5 bases). Looked up from germline, CDR1 is SGHTA and CDR2 is FQGNSA. The CDR3 consists of 12 residues. Trimming removed 5 bases from V and 5 bases from J, with 7 bases in between. The CDR3 sequence: CASSDSYQPQHF. The CDR3 DNA follows: TGTGCCAGCAGCGACAGTTATCAGCCCCAGCATTTT.

In this sample, this clone turned up a few times. V gene TRBV7-2 combines with J gene TRBJ1-5; D gene unclear. This CDR3 comprises 13 residues. The germline V and J ends were trimmed by 4 bases and 8 bases, with 12 bases remaining between them. Germline V lookup: CDR1 SGHTA, CDR2 FQGNSA. The CDR3 here is CASSSALEEPQHF. CDR3 coding DNA: TGTGCCAGCAGCTCAGCCCTGGAAGAGCCCCAGCATTTT.

The V gene is TRBV5-1, the J gene TRBJ1-1; D gene uncertain. The CDR3 totals 14 residues. Trimming pared 0 bases from V and 2 bases from J, leaving 8 bases between. Germline lookup yields CDR1 SGHRS and CDR2 YFSETQ. The CDR3 is CASSLEGGNTEAFF. CDR3 DNA: TGCGCCAGCAGCTTGGAGGGAGGCAACACTGAAGCTTTCTTT.

A single count supports this clone. This sequence joins TRBV7-4 and TRBJ1-1; no clear D. Germline V lookup: CDR1 SGHVT, CDR2 SQSDAQ. The CDR3 has 15 amino acids. The germline V and J ends were trimmed by 3 bases and 6 bases, with 17 bases remaining between them. This CDR3 is CASSFYGEVWSEAFF. Here the CDR3 DNA reads TGTGCCAGCAGCTTCTACGGGGAGGTTTGGTCTGAAGCTTTCTTT.

In this sample, this clone turned up once. The chain has TRBV28 and TRBJ2-7; 9 bases are a match to TRBD1. The germline gives CDR1 MDHEN, CDR2 SYDVKM. This CDR3 has 14 residues. V gave up 5 bases and J gave up 3 bases; unmatched junction bases: 5. CDR3 protein: CASSTGQGIYEQYF. In DNA form, the CDR3 reads TGTGCCAGCAGTACCGGACAGGGGATCTACGAGCAGTACTTC.

V usage is TRBV7-3 and J usage is TRBJ2-7; D ambiguous. The germline CDR1 and CDR2 sequences are SGHTA and FQGTGA. The CDR3 totals 15 residues. V was trimmed by 2 bases and J by 5 bases, leaving 16 bases between them. CDR3 region: CASSLLDGSRDEQYF. CDR3 in DNA: TGTGCCAGCAGCTTATTAGACGGTTCCCGGGACGAGCAGTACTTC.

J is TRBJ2-5 and V is TRBV7-2; 15 bases agree with TRBD2. V lost 4 bases, J lost 5 bases, and 8 bases stayed unmatched. Germline CDR1 is SGHTA and CDR2 is FQGNSA. The CDR3 is made up of 17 amino acids. CDR3 sequence reads: CASSYPGTSGGPETQYF. The CDR3, as DNA: TGTGCCAGCAGCTACCCCGGGACTAGCGGGGGGCCGGAGACCCAGTACTTC.

This rearrangement joins TRBV29-1 to TRBJ2-7; D unclear. The CDR3 consists of 11 residues. CDR1 is SQVTM, CDR2 ANQGSEA, per germline. Trimming stripped 6 bases from V and 4 bases from J, with 10 bases between. The CDR3: CSVETQYEQYF. For the CDR3, the DNA is TGCAGCGTCGAAACACAGTACGAGCAGTACTTC.

A few counts support this clone. This chain links TRBV10-3 with TRBJ1-2; D is unresolved. V lost 4 bases to trimming and J lost 7 bases, with 10 bases between them. The CDR3 extends over 12 amino acids. The germline V gene encodes CDR1 ENHRY and CDR2 SYGVKD. The CDR3 DNA reads TGTGCCATCAGTGTAACTGCGGGTGGCTACACCTTC. Encoded protein: CAISVTAGGYTF.

The gene calls are TRBV4-1 and TRBJ1-3, with TRBD1 as a possible D gene (6 bases). V lost 0 bases and J lost 2, with 8 bases in between. The CDR3 sequence is 15 residues long. In germline, CDR1 is MGHRA, CDR2 YSYEKL. The CDR3 here is CASSQETGPGNTIYF. The CDR3 DNA is TGCGCCAGCAGCCAAGAAACAGGGCCTGGAAACACCATATATTTT.

The rearrangement uses TRBV28 and TRBJ2-7; 7 bases agree with TRBD1. The CDR3 contains 14 residues. Germline-derived CDR1 and CDR2 are MDHEN and SYDVKM. V trimming: 5 bases; J trimming: 1 base; junction bases outside the gene matches: 5. This chain's CDR3 is CASSVGTDSYEQYF. The CDR3 DNA sequence: TGTGCCAGCAGTGTCGGGACAGATTCCTACGAGCAGTACTTC.